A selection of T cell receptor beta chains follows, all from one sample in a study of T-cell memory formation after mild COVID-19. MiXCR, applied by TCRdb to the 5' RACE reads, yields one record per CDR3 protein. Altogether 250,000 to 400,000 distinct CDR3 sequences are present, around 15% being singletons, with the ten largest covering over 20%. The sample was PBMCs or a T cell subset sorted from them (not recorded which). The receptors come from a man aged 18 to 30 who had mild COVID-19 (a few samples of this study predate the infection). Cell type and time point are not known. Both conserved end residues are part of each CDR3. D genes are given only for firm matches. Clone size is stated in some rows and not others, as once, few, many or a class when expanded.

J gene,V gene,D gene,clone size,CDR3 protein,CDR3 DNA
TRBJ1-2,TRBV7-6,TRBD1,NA,CASSYIPGQGYGYTF,TGTGCCAGCAGCTACATTCCGGGACAGGGGTATGGCTACACCTTC
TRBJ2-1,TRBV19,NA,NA,CASKGLYWGGEQFF,TGTGCCAGTAAGGGACTCTACTGGGGTGGCGAGCAGTTCTTC
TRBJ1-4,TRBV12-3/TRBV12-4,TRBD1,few,CASSTGVKLFF,TGTGCCAGCAGTACAGGGGTAAAACTGTTTTTT
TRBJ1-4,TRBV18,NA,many,CASSPGATNEKLFF,TGTGCCAGCAGCCCAGGGGCTACTAATGAAAAACTGTTTTTT
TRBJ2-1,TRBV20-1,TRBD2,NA,CSAPTLAGAGNEQFF,TGCAGTGCGCCAACCCTAGCGGGAGCCGGCAATGAGCAGTTCTTC
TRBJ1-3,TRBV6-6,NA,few,CASSALPGNTIYF,TGTGCCAGCAGTGCCCTACCTGGAAACACCATATATTTT
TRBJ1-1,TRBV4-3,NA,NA,CASSQGGRKNTEAFF,TGCGCCAGCAGCCAAGGGGGACGGAAGAACACTGAAGCTTTCTTT
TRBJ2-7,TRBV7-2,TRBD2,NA,CASSSLAESYEQYF,TGTGCCAGCAGCTCCCTAGCGGAATCCTACGAGCAGTACTTC
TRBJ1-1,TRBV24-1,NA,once,CATSGGGNTEAFF,TGTGCCACCAGTGGAGGGGGAAACACTGAAGCTTTCTTT
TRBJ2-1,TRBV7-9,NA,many,CASSLDHNEQFF,TGTGCCAGCAGCTTAGATCACAATGAGCAGTTCTTC
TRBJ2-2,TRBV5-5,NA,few,CASSHPRAANTGELFF,TGTGCCAGCAGCCACCCCCGGGCAGCGAACACCGGGGAGCTGTTTTTT
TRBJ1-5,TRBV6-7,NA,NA,CASSPETRQPGCNQPQHF,TGTGCCAGCAGTCCCGAAACGAGACAGCCAGGGTGCAATCAGCCCCAGCATTTT
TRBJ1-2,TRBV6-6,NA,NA,CASGRKGYGYTF,TGTGCCAGCGGACGGAAGGGCTATGGCTACACCTTC
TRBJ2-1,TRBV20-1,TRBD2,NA,CSARDSGSSYDEQFF,TGCAGTGCTAGAGATAGCGGGAGCTCCTACGATGAGCAGTTCTTC
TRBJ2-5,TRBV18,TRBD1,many,CASSRDSQETQYF,TGTGCCAGCTCACGGGACAGTCAAGAGACCCAGTACTTC
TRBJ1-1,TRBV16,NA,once,CASSQSRGESAFF,TGTGCCAGCAGCCAATCTCGGGGGGAGTCGGCTTTCTTT
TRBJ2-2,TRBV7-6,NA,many,CASSRDRSGELFF,TGTGCCAGCAGCCGAGACAGAAGCGGGGAGCTGTTTTTT
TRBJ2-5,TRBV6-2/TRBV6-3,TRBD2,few,CASSFSGDPETQYF,TGTGCCAGCAGTTTCAGCGGGGACCCAGAGACCCAGTACTTC
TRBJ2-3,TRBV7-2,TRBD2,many,CASSRNSGGGTDTQYF,TGTGCCAGCAGCCGAAACAGCGGGGGGGGCACAGATACGCAGTATTTT
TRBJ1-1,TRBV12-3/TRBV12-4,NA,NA,CASSPDPMGNTEAFF,TGTGCCAGCAGCCCGGACCCTATGGGGAACACTGAAGCTTTCTTT
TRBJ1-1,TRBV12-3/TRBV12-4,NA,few,CASSPTITNTEAFF,TGTGCCAGCAGCCCGACGATAACTAACACTGAAGCTTTCTTT
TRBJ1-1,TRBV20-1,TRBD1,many,CSAKLTGDGCCTEAFF,TGCAGTGCAAAACTTACAGGGGACGGTTGCTGCACTGAAGCTTTCTTT
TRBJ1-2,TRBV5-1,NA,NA,CASSSAGGYTF,TGCGCCAGCAGCTCGGCAGGCGGCTACACCTTC
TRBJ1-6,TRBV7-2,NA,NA,CASSLLHSWDSPLHF,TGTGCCAGCAGCTTATTGCACTCTTGGGATTCACCCCTCCACTTT
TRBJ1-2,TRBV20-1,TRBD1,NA,CSARLGPGGVYGYTF,TGCAGTGCTAGATTAGGCCCAGGGGGTGTTTATGGCTACACCTTC
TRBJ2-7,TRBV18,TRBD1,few,CASSLLPGQGVEQYF,TGTGCCAGCTCACTACTACCGGGACAGGGCGTCGAGCAGTACTTC
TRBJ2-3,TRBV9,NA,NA,CASSPPLAGSTDTQYF,TGTGCCAGCAGCCCTCCCCTAGCCGGGAGCACAGATACGCAGTATTTT
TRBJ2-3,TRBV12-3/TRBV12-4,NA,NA,CASSTTPTPPQYF,TGTGCCAGCAGTACCACTCCGACTCCGCCCCAGTATTTT
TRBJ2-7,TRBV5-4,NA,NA,CASADYQAYEQYF,TGTGCCAGCGCAGACTACCAGGCCTACGAGCAGTACTTC
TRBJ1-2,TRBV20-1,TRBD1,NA,CSAVRDRGYTF,TGCAGTGCTGTGCGGGACAGGGGCTACACCTTC
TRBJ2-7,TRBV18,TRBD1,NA,CASSWDGTDLYEQYF,TGTGCCAGCTCATGGGACGGGACAGACCTCTACGAGCAGTACTTC
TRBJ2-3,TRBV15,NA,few,CATSRDRGFTQYF,TGTGCCACCAGCAGAGATAGGGGGTTTACGCAGTATTTT
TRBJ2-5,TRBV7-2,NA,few,CASSLGLATETQYF,TGTGCCAGCAGCTTAGGCCTAGCGACAGAGACCCAGTACTTC
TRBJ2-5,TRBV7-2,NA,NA,CASRQTSFKETQYF,TGTGCCAGCAGACAAACTAGCTTCAAAGAGACCCAGTACTTC
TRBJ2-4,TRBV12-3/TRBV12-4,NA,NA,CASSYRGYDIQYF,TGTGCCAGCAGTTACCGGGGTTATGACATTCAGTACTTC
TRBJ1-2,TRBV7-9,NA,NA,CASSEGHHF,TGTGCCAGCAGCGAGGGACACCACTTC
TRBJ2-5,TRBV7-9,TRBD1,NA,CASSDGQGRETQYF,TGTGCCAGCAGCGACGGACAGGGGAGGGAGACCCAGTACTTC
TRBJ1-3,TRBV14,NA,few,CASSQRGSSGNTIYF,TGTGCCAGCAGCCAACGTGGAAGCTCTGGAAACACCATATATTTT
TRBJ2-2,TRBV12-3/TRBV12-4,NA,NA,CASSFGFERTGELFF,TGTGCCAGCAGCTTTGGGTTCGAGAGAACCGGGGAGCTGTTTTTT
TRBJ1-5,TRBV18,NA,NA,CASSPVGAQPQHF,TGTGCCAGCTCACCGGTGGGGGCTCAGCCCCAGCATTTT
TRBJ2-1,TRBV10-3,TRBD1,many,CAISVPGQPYNEQFF,TGTGCCATCAGTGTCCCGGGACAGCCCTACAATGAGCAGTTCTTC
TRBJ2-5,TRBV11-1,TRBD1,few,CASSLNRGRQETQYF,TGTGCCAGCAGCCTAAACAGGGGGCGCCAAGAGACCCAGTACTTC
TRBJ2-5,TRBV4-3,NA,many,CASSQEPGPGGTQYF,TGCGCCAGCAGCCAAGAACCGGGACCTGGGGGGACCCAGTACTTC
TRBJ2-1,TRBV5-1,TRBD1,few,CASSKGQLNEQFF,TGCGCCAGCAGCAAGGGACAGCTCAATGAGCAGTTCTTC
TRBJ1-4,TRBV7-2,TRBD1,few,CASSPRRGGRGKLFF,TGTGCCAGCAGTCCCCGCAGAGGGGGCAGGGGAAAACTGTTTTTT
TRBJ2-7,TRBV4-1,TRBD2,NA,CASSQVQRGGQVEQYF,TGCGCCAGCAGCCAAGTTCAGCGGGGGGGCCAGGTCGAGCAGTACTTC
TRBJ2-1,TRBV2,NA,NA,CASSVESYNEQFF,TGTGCCAGCAGTGTGGAGAGCTACAATGAGCAGTTCTTC
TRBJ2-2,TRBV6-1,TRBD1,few,CASRRRPGQDSGELFF,TGTGCCAGCAGACGAAGACCGGGACAGGATTCCGGGGAGCTGTTTTTT
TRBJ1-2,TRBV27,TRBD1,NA,CASSNRGPHYGYTF,TGTGCCAGCTCTAACAGGGGGCCTCACTATGGCTACACCTTC
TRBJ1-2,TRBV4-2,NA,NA,CASSQGSVGSYGYTF,TGTGCCAGCAGCCAAGGGAGCGTCGGGAGCTATGGCTACACCTTC
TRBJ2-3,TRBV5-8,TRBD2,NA,CASSSGGLIDTQYF,TGTGCCAGCAGCTCGGGGGGGCTCATAGATACGCAGTATTTT
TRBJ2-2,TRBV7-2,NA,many,CASSRDPTNTGELFF,TGTGCCAGCAGCAGGGACCCCACGAACACCGGGGAGCTGTTTTTT
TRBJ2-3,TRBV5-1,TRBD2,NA,CASSALGGSPNTQYF,TGCGCCAGCAGCGCGCTCGGGGGGAGCCCGAATACGCAGTATTTT
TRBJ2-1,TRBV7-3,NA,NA,CASSLTAGSSEQFF,TGTGCCAGCAGCTTAACTGCAGGGAGTAGTGAGCAGTTCTTC